The next 8 T cell receptor beta chains were all read from a single sample in a study of PD-L1 blockade in urothelial cancer. Clones were sequenced by immunoSEQ multiplex PCR, and TCRdb holds only the in-frame ones, with some missing. The sample has 30,000 to 35,000 clones; 80% to 90% are singletons. The material sequenced was PBMCs, taken around atezolizumab (anti-PD-L1) treatment. The receptors derive from a man in his sixties with urothelial cancer.

V gene TRBV6-4 combines with J gene TRBJ1-1; 8 bases match TRBD1. CDR3 size: 15 residues. From germline, CDR1 is MRHNA and CDR2 SNTAGT. The ends lost 3 bases at V and 1 base at J; junction bases unmatched: 4. The CDR3 loop is CASSESGTGNTEAFF. For the CDR3, the DNA is TGTGCCAGCAGTGAATCGGGGACAGGGAACACTGAAGCTTTCTTT.

Concerning this clone itself: One end of the junction fails to match germline, which may point to a read error. CDR3 DNA sequence: TGTGCCAGCGGAAGGGACAGTAATCGGCCCCAGCATTTT. Translation: CASGRDSNRPQHF. The chain is built from TRBV6-6 and TRBJ1-5; 7 positions match TRBD1. CDR1 is MNHNY and CDR2 is SVGAGI in the germline V gene (reference sequence). This CDR3 region has 13 residues.

CDR3 region: CASSQVLGAVGTNTEAFF. CDR3 DNA: TGCGCCAGCAGCCAAGTTCTGGGGGCCGTCGGGACGAACACTGAAGCTTTCTTT. V gene TRBV4-1 combines with J gene TRBJ1-1; D perhaps matches TRBD1 (6 bases). The V gene's germline CDR1 is MGHRA and CDR2 YSYEKL. The V end lost 1 base, the J end lost 1 base, and 19 bases lay between the germline ends. The CDR3 runs to 18 residues.

The chain employs TRBV7-9 and TRBJ2-4; D unclear. Germline V gene lookup returns CDR1 SEHNR and CDR2 FQNEAQ (reference sequence). The CDR3 loop spans 19 amino acids. V shed 2 bases and J shed 0 bases, with 20 bases lying between them. The CDR3 DNA reads TGTGCCAGCAGCTTATCAGTCCGAGGCCCGGTAGTAGCCAAAAACATTCAGTACTTC. Protein: CASSLSVRGPVVAKNIQYF.

J is TRBJ2-7 and V is TRBV27; TRBD1 is a possible D gene (5 bases). This CDR3 has 14 residues. V dropped 3 bases and J dropped 4 bases, with 13 bases sitting between them. Germline lookup yields CDR1 MNHEY and CDR2 SMNVEV (reference sequence). The CDR3: CASSFGAGMYEQYF. CDR3 DNA sequence: TGTGCCAGCAGTTTTGGAGCAGGGATGTACGAGCAGTACTTC.

This sequence joins TRBV6-4 and TRBJ2-7; D call uncertain. CDR1 MRHNA and CDR2 SNTAGT come from the germline V gene. The CDR3 is 13 residues long. Between the trimmed V and J ends, which lost 4 bases and 11 bases, there was a span of 18 bases. The CDR3 nucleotides read TGTGCCAGCAGTGCACCCCTCCTACGAGAGGAGTACTTC. This codes for CASSAPLLREEYF.

The chain recombines TRBV6-5 with TRBJ2-6; weak D call: TRBD2 (6 bases). Trimming took 6 bases from V and 11 from J, leaving 8 bases between them. The CDR3 extends over 11 amino acids. From germline, CDR1 is MNHEY and CDR2 SVGAGI. DNA of the CDR3: TGTGCCAGCAGGGAGGGCGACGTCCTGACTTTC. Its protein is CASREGDVLTF.

The chain joins TRBV4-3 to TRBJ2-1; TRBD2 agrees at 10 bases. The CDR3 is 16 amino acids. Germline lookup yields CDR1 LGHNA and CDR2 YSLEER. V lost 4 bases to trimming and J lost 4 bases; unmatched junction nucleotides: 7. The CDR3 loop is CASSRSTSGEYNEQFF. CDR3 sequence (DNA): TGCGCCAGCAGCCGGAGCACTAGCGGGGAATACAATGAGCAGTTCTTC.